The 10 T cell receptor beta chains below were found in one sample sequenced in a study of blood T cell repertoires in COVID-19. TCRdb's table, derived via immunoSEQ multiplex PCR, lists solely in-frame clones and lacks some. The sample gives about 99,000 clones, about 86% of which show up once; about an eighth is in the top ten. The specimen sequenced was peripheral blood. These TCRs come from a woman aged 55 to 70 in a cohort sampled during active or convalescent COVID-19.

CDR3 loop: CASSNGGSNQPQHF. Here the CDR3 DNA reads TGTGCCAGTTCCAATGGGGGGAGCAATCAGCCCCAGCATTTT. The J gene is TRBJ1-5, the V gene TRBV19; tentative D call: TRBD1 (5 bases). The germline V and J ends were trimmed by 8 bases and 1 base, with 12 bases remaining between them. This CDR3 has 14 residues. Germline V gene lookup returns CDR1 LNHDA and CDR2 SQIVND (reference sequence).

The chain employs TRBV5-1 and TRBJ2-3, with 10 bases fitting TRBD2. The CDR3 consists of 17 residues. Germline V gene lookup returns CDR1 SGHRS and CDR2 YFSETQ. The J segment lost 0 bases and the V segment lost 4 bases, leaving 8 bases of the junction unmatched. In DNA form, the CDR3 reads TGCGCCAGCAGCCCTCTGGCTAGCGGGGGTAGCACAGATACGCAGTATTTT. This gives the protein CASSPLASGGSTDTQYF. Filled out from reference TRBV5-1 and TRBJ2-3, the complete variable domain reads KAGVTQTPRYLIKTRGQQVTLSCSPISGHRSVSWYQQTPGQGLQFLFEYFSETQRNKGNFPGRFSGRQFSNSRSEMNVSTLELGDSALYLCASSPLASGGSTDTQYFGPGTRLTVL.

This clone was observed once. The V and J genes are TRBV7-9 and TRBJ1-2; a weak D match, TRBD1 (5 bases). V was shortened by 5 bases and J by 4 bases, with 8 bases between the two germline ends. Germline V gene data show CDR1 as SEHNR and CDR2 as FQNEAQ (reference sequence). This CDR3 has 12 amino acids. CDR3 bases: TGTGCCAGCAGCGGGGCCGGCTATGGCTACACCTTC. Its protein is CASSGAGYGYTF. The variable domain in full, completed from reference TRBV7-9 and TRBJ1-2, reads DTGVSQNPRHKITKRGQNVTFRCDPISEHNRLYWYRQTLGQGPEFLTYFQNEAQLEKSRLLSDRFSAERPKGSFSTLEIQRTEQGDSAMYLCASSGAGYGYTFGSGTRLTVV.

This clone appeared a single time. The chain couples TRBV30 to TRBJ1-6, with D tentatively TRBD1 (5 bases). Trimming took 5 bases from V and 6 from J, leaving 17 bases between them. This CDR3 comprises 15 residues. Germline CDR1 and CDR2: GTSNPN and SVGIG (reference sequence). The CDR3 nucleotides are TGTGCCTGGTCCCTGGGCGGAGGGGCTAATTCACCCCTCCACTTT. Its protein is CAWSLGGGANSPLHF.

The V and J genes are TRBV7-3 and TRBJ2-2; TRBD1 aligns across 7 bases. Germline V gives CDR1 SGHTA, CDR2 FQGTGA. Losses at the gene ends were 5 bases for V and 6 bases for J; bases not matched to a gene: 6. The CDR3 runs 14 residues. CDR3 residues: CASSQTGLAGELFF. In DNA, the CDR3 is TGTGCCAGCAGCCAGACAGGGTTAGCCGGGGAGCTGTTTTTT.

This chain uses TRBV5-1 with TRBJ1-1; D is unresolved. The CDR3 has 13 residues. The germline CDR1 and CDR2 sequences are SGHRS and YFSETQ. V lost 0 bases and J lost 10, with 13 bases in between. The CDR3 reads CASSLEAESGAFF. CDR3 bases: TGCGCCAGCAGCTTGGAAGCGGAGTCGGGAGCTTTCTTT.

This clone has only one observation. CDR3 DNA sequence: TGTGCCAGCAGTTTAGCTGGCAGTCTCTATGGCTACACCTTC. Protein sequence: CASSLAGSLYGYTF. V usage is TRBV28 and J usage is TRBJ1-2; D is unclear. The CDR3 is 14 residues long. Germline V gives CDR1 MDHEN, CDR2 SYDVKM. With 2 bases removed from V and 4 bases from J, the gap between germline ends came to 11 bases.

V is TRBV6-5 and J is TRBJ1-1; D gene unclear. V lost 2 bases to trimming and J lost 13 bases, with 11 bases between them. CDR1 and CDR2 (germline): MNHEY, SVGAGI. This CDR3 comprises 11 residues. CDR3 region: CASSYGGEGFF. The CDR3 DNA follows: TGTGCCAGCAGTTACGGCGGCGAGGGTTTCTTT.

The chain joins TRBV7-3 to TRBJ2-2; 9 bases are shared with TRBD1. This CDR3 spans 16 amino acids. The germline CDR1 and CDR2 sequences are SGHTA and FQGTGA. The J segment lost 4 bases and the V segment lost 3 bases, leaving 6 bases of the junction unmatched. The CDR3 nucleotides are TGTGCCAGCAGCTTTGGGACAGGGTCGAGCACCGGGGAGCTGTTTTTT. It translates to CASSFGTGSSTGELFF.

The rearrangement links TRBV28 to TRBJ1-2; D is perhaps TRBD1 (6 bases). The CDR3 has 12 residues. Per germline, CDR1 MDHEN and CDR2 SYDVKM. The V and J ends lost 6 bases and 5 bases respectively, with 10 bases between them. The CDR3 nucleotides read TGTGCCAGCAGCTCAGGGGCTTATGGCTACACCTTC. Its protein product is CASSSGAYGYTF.